This T cell receptor beta chain was sequenced for a study of graft-versus-host responses after intestinal transplantation. The overall study: Transplant recipients had multivisceral, liver-intestinal, or isolated intestinal grafts.

Plates contained about 200,000 CFSE-labeled responder cells and about 200,000 irradiated, violet-dye-labeled stimulator cells. Researchers sorted proliferating CFSE-low CD3+CD4+ and CD3+CD8+ responders once the reaction had finished. Generated by immunoSEQ multiplex PCR, the TCRdb table keeps only in-frame clones and is missing some. The table records 8,500 to 11,000 clones, 36% of them present only once. This CDR3 has 13 residues. V was cut by 3 bases and J by 3 bases, with 5 bases left in between. CDR1 LNHDA and CDR2 SQIVND come from the germline V gene (reference sequence). Study findings and constraints: The marrow of recipients harbored GvH clones, and ileum or blood showed some of them first.

This rearrangement joins TRBV19 to TRBJ2-2; D call uncertain. The sequence was obtained from a human patient who received an intestinal transplant. Specimen: alloreactive CD8+ T cells from a mixed lymphocyte reaction culture, collected before intestinal transplant. This sample's subset: CFSE-low proliferating T cells sorted from roughly six-day pre-transplant mixed lymphocyte reaction (GvH or HvG direction). The CDR3 sequence: CASSMRYTGELFF. The DNA of the CDR3 is TGTGCCAGTAGTATGAGGTACACCGGGGAGCTGTTTTTT.